Here is one T cell receptor beta chain with its context. This sample is part of a study of T-cell memory formation after mild COVID-19. TCRdb re-called the 5' RACE reads with MiXCR, one entry per CDR3 protein. The profile shows around 250,000 distinct CDR3 sequences, 15% to 20% of them singletons. From germline, CDR1 is MNHEY and CDR2 SMNVEV (reference sequence). V shed 6 bases and J shed 7 bases, with 12 bases lying between them. The CDR3 runs 13 residues. Source material: PBMCs or a T cell subset sorted from them (not recorded which). The chain combines TRBV27 with TRBJ1-4, with D perhaps matching TRBD1 (5 bases). The receptor was derived from a man in his late teens or twenties who had mild COVID-19 (a few samples of this study predate the infection). Cell type and time point are not known. The CDR3 DNA sequence: TGTGCCAGCAGGAAGACAGATTCTGAAAAACTGTTTTTT. This encodes CASRKTDSEKLFF.